This TCR beta chain is from a study of cytotoxic CD8 clonotypes in ibrutinib-treated CLL. The protocol was immunoSEQ multiplex PCR, while the TCRdb copy is restricted to in-frame clones and leaves out a portion. The sample gives about 160,000 clones, under 85% of which show up once; about 4.3% is in the top ten. CDR1 and CDR2 from the germline V gene are MNHEY and SMNVEV (reference sequence). The V and J ends lost 5 bases and 3 bases, in that order; junction bases with no gene match: 8. CDR3 length: 15 residues. The source material was PBMCs, sampled after 24 months of ibrutinib treatment. The gene calls are TRBV27 and TRBJ1-2; 8 bases are shared with TRBD1. This receptor was identified in a human donor with chronic lymphocytic leukemia. The CDR3 bases are TGTGCCAGCAGTCCGGGACAGGTAGATTACTATGGCTACACCTTC. Translation: CASSPGQVDYYGYTF.